One T cell receptor beta chain is described in this entry. This specimen belongs to a study of blood T cell repertoires in COVID-19. Using immunoSEQ multiplex PCR, the repertoire was profiled, and TCRdb retains in-frame clones only, with some absent. Here the sample spans roughly 300,000 clones, 80% to 90% being singletons. Germline V gives CDR1 SGDLS, CDR2 YYNGEE. Trimming cost V 1 base and J 5 bases; bases outside gene matches: 2. The CDR3 sequence is 14 residues long. The receptor was isolated from a woman in her forties with acute COVID-19. The chain links TRBV9 to TRBJ2-3; TRBD2 matches at 9 bases. Sequencing was performed on PBMCs or T cells enriched from blood (not recorded which). The CDR3 loop is CASSVRAGGDTQYF. The CDR3 DNA is TGTGCCAGCAGCGTAAGAGCGGGAGGAGATACGCAGTATTTT.